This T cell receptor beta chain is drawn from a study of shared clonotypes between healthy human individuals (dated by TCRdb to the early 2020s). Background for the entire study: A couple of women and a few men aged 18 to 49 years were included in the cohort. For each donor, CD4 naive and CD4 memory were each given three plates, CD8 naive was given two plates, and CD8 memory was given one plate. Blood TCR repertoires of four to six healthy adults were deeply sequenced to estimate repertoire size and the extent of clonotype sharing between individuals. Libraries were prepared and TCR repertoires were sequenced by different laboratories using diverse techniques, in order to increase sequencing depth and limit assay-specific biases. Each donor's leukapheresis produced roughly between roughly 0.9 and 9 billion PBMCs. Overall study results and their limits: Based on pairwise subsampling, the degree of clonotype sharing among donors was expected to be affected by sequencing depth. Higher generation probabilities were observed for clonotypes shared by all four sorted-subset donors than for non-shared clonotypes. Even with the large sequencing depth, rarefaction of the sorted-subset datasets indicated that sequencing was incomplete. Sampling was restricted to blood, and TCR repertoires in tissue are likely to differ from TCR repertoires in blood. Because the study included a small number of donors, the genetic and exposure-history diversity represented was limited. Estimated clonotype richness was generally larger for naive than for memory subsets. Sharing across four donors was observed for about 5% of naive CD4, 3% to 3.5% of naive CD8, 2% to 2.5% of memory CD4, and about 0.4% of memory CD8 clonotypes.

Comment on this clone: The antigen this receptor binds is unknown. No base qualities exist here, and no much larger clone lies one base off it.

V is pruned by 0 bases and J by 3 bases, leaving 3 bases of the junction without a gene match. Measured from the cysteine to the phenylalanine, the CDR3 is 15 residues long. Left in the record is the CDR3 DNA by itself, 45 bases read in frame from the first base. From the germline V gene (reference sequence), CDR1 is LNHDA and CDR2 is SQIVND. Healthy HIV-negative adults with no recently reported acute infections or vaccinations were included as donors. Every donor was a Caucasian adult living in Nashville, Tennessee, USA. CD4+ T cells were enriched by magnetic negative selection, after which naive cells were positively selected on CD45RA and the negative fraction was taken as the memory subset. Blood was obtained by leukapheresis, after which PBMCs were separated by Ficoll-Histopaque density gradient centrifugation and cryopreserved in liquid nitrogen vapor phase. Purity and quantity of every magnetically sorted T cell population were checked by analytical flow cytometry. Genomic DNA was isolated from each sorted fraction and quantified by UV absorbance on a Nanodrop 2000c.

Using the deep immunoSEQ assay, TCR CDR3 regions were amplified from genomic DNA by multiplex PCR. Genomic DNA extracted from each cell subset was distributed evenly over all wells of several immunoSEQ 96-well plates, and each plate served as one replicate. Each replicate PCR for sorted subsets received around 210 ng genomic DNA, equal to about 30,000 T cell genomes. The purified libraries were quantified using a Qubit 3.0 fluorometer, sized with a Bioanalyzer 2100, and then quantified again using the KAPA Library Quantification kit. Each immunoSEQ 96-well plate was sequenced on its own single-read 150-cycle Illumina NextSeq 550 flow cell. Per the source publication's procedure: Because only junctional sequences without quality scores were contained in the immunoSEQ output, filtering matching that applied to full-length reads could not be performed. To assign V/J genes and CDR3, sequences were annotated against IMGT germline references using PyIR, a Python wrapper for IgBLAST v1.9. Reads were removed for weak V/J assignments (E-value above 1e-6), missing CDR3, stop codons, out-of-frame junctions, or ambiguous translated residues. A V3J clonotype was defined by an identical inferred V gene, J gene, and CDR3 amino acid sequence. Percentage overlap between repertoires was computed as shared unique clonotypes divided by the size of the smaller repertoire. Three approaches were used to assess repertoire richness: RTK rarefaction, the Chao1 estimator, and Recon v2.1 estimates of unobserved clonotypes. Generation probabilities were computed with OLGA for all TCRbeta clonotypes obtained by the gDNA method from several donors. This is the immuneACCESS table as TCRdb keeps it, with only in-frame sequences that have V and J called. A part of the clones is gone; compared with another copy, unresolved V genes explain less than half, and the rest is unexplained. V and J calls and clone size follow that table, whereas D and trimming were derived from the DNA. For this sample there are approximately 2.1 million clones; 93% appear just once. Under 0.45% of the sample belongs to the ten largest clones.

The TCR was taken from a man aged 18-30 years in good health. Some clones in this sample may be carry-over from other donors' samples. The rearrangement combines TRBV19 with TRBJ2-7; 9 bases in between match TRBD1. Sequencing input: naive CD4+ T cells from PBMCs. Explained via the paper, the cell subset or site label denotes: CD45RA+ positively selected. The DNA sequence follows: TGTGCCAGTAGTATAGACGGACAGGGGTTCTACGAGCAGTACTTC. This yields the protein CASSIDGQGFYEQYF.